This T cell receptor (beta chain) was sequenced during a study of cytomegalovirus exposure and HLA in healthy donors. Study results and caveats: Both high specificity and high sensitivity reportedly marked the classifier's diagnosis of cytomegalovirus status. The finding came from a later analysis; first-cohort TCR clusters tended to co-occur in the 95 to 150 validation repertoires. Rarity characterized most TCR sequences, yet some public TCRs appeared in many donors.

Measured with immunoSEQ multiplex PCR; TCRdb has only the in-frame clones, and not every one. The sample shows 55,000 to 80,000 clones, approximately 95% of them seen only once. The CDR3 loop spans 16 amino acids. The J segment lost 6 bases and the V segment lost 5 bases, leaving 13 bases of the junction unmatched. Germline CDR1 SGHNT, CDR2 YYREEE (reference sequence). Regarding this clone: Its specificity is unknown.

This sequence originates from a woman in her late teens or twenties in good health and CMV-seropositive. The chain recombines TRBV5-4 with TRBJ2-3; 9 bases align to TRBD2. Sequencing was carried out using PBMCs. CDR3 sequence: CASSLQRGATTDTQYF. CDR3 DNA: TGTGCCAGCAGTCTTCAGCGGGGGGCGACCACGGATACGCAGTATTTT.